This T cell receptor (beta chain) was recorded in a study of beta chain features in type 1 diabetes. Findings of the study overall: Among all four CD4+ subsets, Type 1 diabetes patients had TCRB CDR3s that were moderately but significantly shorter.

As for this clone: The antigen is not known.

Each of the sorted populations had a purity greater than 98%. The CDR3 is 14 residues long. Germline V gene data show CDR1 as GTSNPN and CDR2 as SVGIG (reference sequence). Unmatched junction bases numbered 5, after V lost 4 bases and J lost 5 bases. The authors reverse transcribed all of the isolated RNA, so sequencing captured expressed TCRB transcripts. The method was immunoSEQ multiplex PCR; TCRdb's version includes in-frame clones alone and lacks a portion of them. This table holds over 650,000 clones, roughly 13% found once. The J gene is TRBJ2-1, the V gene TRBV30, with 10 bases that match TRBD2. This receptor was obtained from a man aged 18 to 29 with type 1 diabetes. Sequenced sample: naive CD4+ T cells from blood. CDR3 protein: CAWTSGSKHNEQFF. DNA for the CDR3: TGTGCCTGGACTAGCGGGAGTAAGCACAATGAGCAGTTCTTC. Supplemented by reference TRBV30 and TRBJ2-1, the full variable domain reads SQTIHQWPATLVQPVGSPLSLECTVEGTSNPNLYWYRQAAGRGLQLLFYSVGIGQISSEVPQNLSASRPQDRQFILSSKKLLLSDSGFYLCAWTSGSKHNEQFFGPGTRLTVL.